The rows below give T cell receptor beta chains drawn from one sample of a study of CD8 T cells in Susac syndrome. TCRdb reprocessed the immunoSEQ multiplex PCR reads via MiXCR and lists one record per CDR3 protein. Here the sample spans roughly 220,000 distinct CDR3 sequences, approximately 94% being singletons. The material sequenced was CD4+ T cells from PBMCs. The source of these receptors is a human donor with Susac syndrome. Both conserved end residues are part of each CDR3. Fields, in order: clone size, D gene, J gene, V gene, CDR3 DNA, CDR3 protein. D genes are given only for firm matches. Only some rows state a clone size, as once, few, many or a class for expanded clones.

>-|TRBD1|TRBJ2-7|TRBV25-1
TGTGCCAGCAGTGACTTCGAGACAGGGGGCTCCTACGAGCAGTACTTC
CASSDFETGGSYEQYF
>-|-|TRBJ2-1|TRBV10-3
TGTGCCATCAGTGACTTCCGGGCCTCATCCTACAATGAGCAGTTCTTC
CAISDFRASSYNEQFF
>-|-|TRBJ1-6|TRBV27
TGTGCCAGCAGAACACTGGGGCGGAGTTCTTCACCCCTCCACTTT
CASRTLGRSSSPLHF
>-|-|TRBJ2-7|TRBV5-6
TGTGCCAGCAGCCTGACTGGGGAACACGAGCAGTACTTC
CASSLTGEHEQYF
>-|-|TRBJ2-7|TRBV25-1
TGTGCCAGCAGTGAATCCCCCGAAGGGGACGAGCAGTACTTC
CASSESPEGDEQYF
>-|TRBD1|TRBJ1-5|TRBV20-1
TGCAGTGCTAGTCAGGGGGCGGGGGGGCAAGCCCAGCATTTT
CSASQGAGGQAQHF
>-|TRBD2|TRBJ2-3|TRBV28
TGTGCCAGCAAGGGACTAGCGACTTCCGGAGATACGCAGTATTTT
CASKGLATSGDTQYF
>-|-|TRBJ1-5|TRBV19
TGTGCCAGTAGTAGTTCGCGATGGACGGATAGCAATCAGCCCCAGCATTTT
CASSSSRWTDSNQPQHF
>-|-|TRBJ1-2|TRBV12-3/TRBV12-4
TGTGCCAGCAGTTTTGGAGGGCAGGGCTATGGCTACACCTTC
CASSFGGQGYGYTF
>-|TRBD1|TRBJ2-5|TRBV12-3/TRBV12-4
TGTGCCAGCAGCCCCGACAGGGTGGAGACCCAGTACTTC
CASSPDRVETQYF
>-|-|TRBJ2-3|TRBV5-4
TGTGCCAGCAGCTCAGCTAGCAGTACAGATACGCAGTATTTT
CASSSASSTDTQYF
>-|-|TRBJ1-3|TRBV20-1
TGCAGTGCTAGAGAAGGGTCAAGGGGAAACACCATATATTTT
CSAREGSRGNTIYF
>-|-|TRBJ2-7|TRBV13
TGTGCCAGCAGCTTAACCCACGAGCAGTACTTC
CASSLTHEQYF
>-|-|TRBJ2-2|TRBV9
TGTGCCAGCAGCGTAGCCGGCCTGGGGACCGGGGAGCTGTTTTTT
CASSVAGLGTGELFF
>-|TRBD1|TRBJ2-7|TRBV4-1
TGCGCCAGCAGCCAAGATACCCCCCGACAGGGGGCCTGGGTCGAGCAGTACTTC
CASSQDTPRQGAWVEQYF
>-|TRBD2|TRBJ2-7|TRBV6-5
TGTGCCAGCAGCCCGTTCGAGCGGGGTCCCCACGAGCAGTACTTC
CASSPFERGPHEQYF
>-|-|TRBJ2-1|TRBV5-1
TGCGCCAGCAGCTCCCCGAAAGTTGTTGAGCAGTTCTTC
CASSSPKVVEQFF
>-|-|TRBJ1-2|TRBV30
TGTGCCTGGAGTCCCGGGGGAACCTATGGCTACACCTTC
CAWSPGGTYGYTF
>-|-|TRBJ2-3|TRBV7-3
TGTGCCAGCAGCCCCCCGGGGGTCACAGATACGCAGTATTTT
CASSPPGVTDTQYF
>-|-|TRBJ2-7|TRBV6-1
TGTGCCAGCAGTCGTACTGAATACGAGCAGTACTTC
CASSRTEYEQYF
>-|-|TRBJ1-1|TRBV10-3
TGTGCCATCACTGCACTGGGTGGGAACACTGAAGCTTTCTTT
CAITALGGNTEAFF
>-|TRBD1|TRBJ2-2|TRBV12-3/TRBV12-4
TGTGCCAGCATCCTGACAGGGGGCGCGTCGGGGGAGCTGTTTTTT
CASILTGGASGELFF
>-|TRBD1|TRBJ2-5|TRBV7-2
TGTGCCAGCAGCACAATGGGACAGGGCTTGGGGACCCAGTACTTC
CASSTMGQGLGTQYF
>-|TRBD1|TRBJ1-5|TRBV20-1
TGCAGTGCTAGAGTCGCACAGGGGGAGATTCAGCCCCAGCATTTT
CSARVAQGEIQPQHF
>-|TRBD1|TRBJ1-5|TRBV6-1
TGTGCCAGCAGCCCCGACCGGACAGGGAAGGATCAGCCCCAGCATTTT
CASSPDRTGKDQPQHF
>-|-|TRBJ1-2|TRBV19
TGTGCCAGTAGTATACACAGGGACTTACTTGACTATGGCTACACCTTC
CASSIHRDLLDYGYTF
>-|-|TRBJ1-1|TRBV5-1
TGCGCCAGCAGCGCCGGGGACCTTAGGGCTGAAGCTTTCTTT
CASSAGDLRAEAFF
>once|-|TRBJ1-5|TRBV30
TGTGCCTGGAGCGGCCTTGGGGAGGGAATACAGCCCCAGCATTTT
CAWSGLGEGIQPQHF
>once|-|TRBJ2-5|TRBV5-1
TGCGCCAGCAGCTCAGCCACGGGCCAAGAGACCCAGTACTTC
CASSSATGQETQYF
>-|-|TRBJ1-1|TRBV28
TGTGCCAGCAGTTTAGGTATGTGGCGATTTGGCACTGAAGCTTTCTTT
CASSLGMWRFGTEAFF
>-|-|TRBJ2-5|TRBV5-1
TGCGCCAGCAGCCTGCGGTCAGGGAATCAAGAGACCCAGTACTTC
CASSLRSGNQETQYF
>-|TRBD1|TRBJ2-7|TRBV28
TGTGCCAGCAGTTTACAGGGGGCAAGGGAGCAGTACTTC
CASSLQGAREQYF
>-|-|TRBJ2-5|TRBV7-9
TGTGCCAGCAGCTTAGATCTTACGGAGACCCAGTACTTC
CASSLDLTETQYF
>-|TRBD1|TRBJ2-7|TRBV7-9
TGTGCCAGCAGCCGTGGACAGGTTAGCTCCTACGAGCAGTACTTC
CASSRGQVSSYEQYF
>-|TRBD2|TRBJ2-6|TRBV5-1
TGCGCCACCGGGGGGTCCCCCTCTGGGGCCAACGTCCTGACTTTC
CATGGSPSGANVLTF
>once|-|TRBJ2-3|TRBV5-1
TGCGCCAGCAGCTTGGATTACAGGGACACAGATACGCAGTATTTT
CASSLDYRDTDTQYF
>-|-|TRBJ1-3|TRBV30
TGTGCCTGGACTTTGGCTGGAAGTTCACCTGGAAACACCATATATTTT
CAWTLAGSSPGNTIYF
>-|-|TRBJ2-2|TRBV5-1
TGCGCCAGCAGCTGGACCACCGACCCTTCGACCGGGGAGCTGTTTTTT
CASSWTTDPSTGELFF
>-|-|TRBJ2-7|TRBV28
TGTGCCAGCAGTTCGGACAGCAACCAGGGCGAGCAGTACTTC
CASSSDSNQGEQYF
>-|TRBD1|TRBJ2-1|TRBV19
TGTGCCAGTAGTATGGATTTGGTCGGGACAGGGTTGAATGAGCAGTTCTTC
CASSMDLVGTGLNEQFF
>-|-|TRBJ1-2|TRBV4-2
TGTGCCAGCAGCCAAGATAATCAGGAAGGGGATGGCTACACCTTC
CASSQDNQEGDGYTF
>-|TRBD1|TRBJ2-1|TRBV13
TGTGCCAGCAGGCGGACAGGGCGTGAGCAGTTCTTC
CASRRTGREQFF
>-|TRBD2|TRBJ2-1|TRBV9
TGTGCCAGCAGCGCCACCGAACGGGGGGTCTCCTACAATGAGCAGTTCTTC
CASSATERGVSYNEQFF
>-|-|TRBJ2-6|TRBV30
TGTGCCTGGAACGCCCTCTCTGGGGCCAACGTCCTGACTTTC
CAWNALSGANVLTF
>-|-|TRBJ2-1|TRBV6-5
TGTGCCAGCAGCTCCAGACAGTACAATGAGCAGTTCTTC
CASSSRQYNEQFF
>-|TRBD1|TRBJ2-5|TRBV20-1
TGCAGTGCTAGCCGGACAGGGTCGGAGACCCAGTACTTC
CSASRTGSETQYF
>-|-|TRBJ2-7|TRBV25-1
TGTGCCAGCAGGGAAAGGGTGGCCTACGAGCAGTACTTC
CASRERVAYEQYF